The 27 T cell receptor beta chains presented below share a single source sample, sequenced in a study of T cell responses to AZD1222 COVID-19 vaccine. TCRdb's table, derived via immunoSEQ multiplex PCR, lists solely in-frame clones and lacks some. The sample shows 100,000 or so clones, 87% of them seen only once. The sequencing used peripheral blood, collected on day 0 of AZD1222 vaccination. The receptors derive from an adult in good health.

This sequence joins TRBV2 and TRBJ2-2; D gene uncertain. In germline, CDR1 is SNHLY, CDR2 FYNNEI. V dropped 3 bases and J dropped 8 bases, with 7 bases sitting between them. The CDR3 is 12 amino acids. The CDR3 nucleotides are TGTGCCAGCAGTGATGATTGGGGGGAGCTGTTTTTT. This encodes CASSDDWGELFF. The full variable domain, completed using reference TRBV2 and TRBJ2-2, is EPEVTQTPSHQVTQMGQEVILRCVPISNHLYFYWYRQILGQKVEFLVSFYNNEISEKSEIFDDQFSVERPDGSNFTLKIRSTKLEDSAMYFCASSDDWGELFFGEGSRLTVL.

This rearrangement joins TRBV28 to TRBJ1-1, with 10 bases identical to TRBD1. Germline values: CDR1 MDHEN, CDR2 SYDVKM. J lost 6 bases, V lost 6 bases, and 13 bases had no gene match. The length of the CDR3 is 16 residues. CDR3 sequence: CASSLRTGGRMAEAFF. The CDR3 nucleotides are TGTGCCAGCAGCCTTCGGACAGGGGGTCGGATGGCTGAAGCTTTCTTT.

In DNA, the CDR3 is TGTGCCAGCAGCCTCGGGACTAGCGGGGCCAACCAAGAGACCCAGTACTTC. Translated: CASSLGTSGANQETQYF. The V gene is TRBV7-7, the J gene TRBJ2-5, with 13 nucleotides matching TRBD2. Germline V CDR1 and CDR2: SSHAT, FNYEAQ (reference sequence). After removal of 5 bases from V and 0 bases from J, the junction contained 6 bases not matched to a gene. This CDR3 region has 17 residues. Full variable domain (rest looked up from reference TRBV7-7 and TRBJ2-5): GAGVSQSPRYKVTKRGQDVTLRCDPISSHATLYWYQQALGQGPEFLTYFNYEAQPDKSGLPSDRFSAERPEGSISTLTIQRTEQRDSAMYRCASSLGTSGANQETQYFGPGTRLLVL.

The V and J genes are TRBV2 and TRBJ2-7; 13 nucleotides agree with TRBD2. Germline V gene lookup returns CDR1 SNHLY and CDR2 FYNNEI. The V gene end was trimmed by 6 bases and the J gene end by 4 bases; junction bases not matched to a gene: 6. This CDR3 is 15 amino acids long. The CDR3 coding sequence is TGTGCCAGCAGACTCGGACTAGCGGGAGAATACGAGCAGTACTTC. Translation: CASRLGLAGEYEQYF.

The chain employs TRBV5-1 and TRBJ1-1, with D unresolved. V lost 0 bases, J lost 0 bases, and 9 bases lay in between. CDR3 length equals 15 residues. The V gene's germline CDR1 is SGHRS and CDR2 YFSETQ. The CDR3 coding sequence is TGCGCCAGCAGCTTGGATCCAGAGCTGAACACTGAAGCTTTCTTT. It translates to CASSLDPELNTEAFF.

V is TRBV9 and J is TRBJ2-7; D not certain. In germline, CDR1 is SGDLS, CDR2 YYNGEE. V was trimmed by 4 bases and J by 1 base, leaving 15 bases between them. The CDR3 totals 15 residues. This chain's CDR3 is CASSTLGGVSYEQYF. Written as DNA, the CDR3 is TGTGCCAGCAGCACCTTGGGTGGCGTATCCTACGAGCAGTACTTC.

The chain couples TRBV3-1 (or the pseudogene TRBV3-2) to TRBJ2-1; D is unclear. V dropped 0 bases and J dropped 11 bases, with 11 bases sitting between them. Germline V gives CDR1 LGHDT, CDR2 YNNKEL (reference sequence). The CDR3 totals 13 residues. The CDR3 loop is CASSQDLTNQQFF. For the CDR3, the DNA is TGTGCCAGCAGCCAAGATTTGACAAACCAGCAGTTCTTC.

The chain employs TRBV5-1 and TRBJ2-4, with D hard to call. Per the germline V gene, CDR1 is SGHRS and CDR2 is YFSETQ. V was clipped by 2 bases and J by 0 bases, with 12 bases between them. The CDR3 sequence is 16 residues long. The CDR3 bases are TGCGCCAGCAGCTTAGACGCGCAACTAGCCAAAAACATTCAGTACTTC. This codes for CASSLDAQLAKNIQYF.

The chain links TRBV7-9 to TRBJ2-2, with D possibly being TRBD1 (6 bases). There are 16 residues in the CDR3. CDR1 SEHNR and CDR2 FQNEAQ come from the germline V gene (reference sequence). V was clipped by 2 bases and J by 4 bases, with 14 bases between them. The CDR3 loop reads CASSLLGQPGTGELFF. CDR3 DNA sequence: TGTGCCAGCAGCTTATTAGGACAGCCGGGCACCGGGGAGCTGTTTTTT.

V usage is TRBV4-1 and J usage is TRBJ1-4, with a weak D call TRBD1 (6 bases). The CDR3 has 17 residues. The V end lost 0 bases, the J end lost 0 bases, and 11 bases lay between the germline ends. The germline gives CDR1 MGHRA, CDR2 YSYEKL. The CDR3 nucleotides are TGCGCCAGCAGCCAAGATGGCAGACAGGCAACTAATGAAAAACTGTTTTTT. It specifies CASSQDGRQATNEKLFF.

CDR3 nucleotide sequence: TGTGCCAGCAGCCAAGGGACAGGGTATGATCAGCCCCAGCATTTT. Residues: CASSQGTGYDQPQHF. This chain connects TRBV4-2 to TRBJ1-5, with 8 bases identical to TRBD1. The ends lost 1 base at V and 5 bases at J; junction bases unmatched: 4. This CDR3 is 15 amino acids long. Germline V gene sequence: CDR1 LGHNA, CDR2 YNFKEQ.

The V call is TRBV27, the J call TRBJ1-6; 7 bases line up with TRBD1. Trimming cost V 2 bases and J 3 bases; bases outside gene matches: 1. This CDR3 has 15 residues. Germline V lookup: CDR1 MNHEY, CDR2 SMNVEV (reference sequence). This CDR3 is CASSLGTDYNSPLHF. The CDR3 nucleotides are TGTGCCAGCAGTTTAGGGACAGACTATAATTCACCCCTCCACTTT.

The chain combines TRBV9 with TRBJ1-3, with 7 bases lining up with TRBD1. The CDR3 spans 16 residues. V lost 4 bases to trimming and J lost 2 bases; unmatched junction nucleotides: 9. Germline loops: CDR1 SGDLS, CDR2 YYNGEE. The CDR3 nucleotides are TGTGCCAGCAGCTCCACGGGACAGCCTGCTGGAAACACCATATATTTT. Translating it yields CASSSTGQPAGNTIYF.

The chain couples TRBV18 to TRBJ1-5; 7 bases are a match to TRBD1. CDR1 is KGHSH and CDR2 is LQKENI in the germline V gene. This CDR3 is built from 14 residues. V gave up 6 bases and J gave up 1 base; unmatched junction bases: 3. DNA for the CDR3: TGTGCCAGCTCCCCGGGACAGAGCAATCAGCCCCAGCATTTT. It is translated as CASSPGQSNQPQHF.

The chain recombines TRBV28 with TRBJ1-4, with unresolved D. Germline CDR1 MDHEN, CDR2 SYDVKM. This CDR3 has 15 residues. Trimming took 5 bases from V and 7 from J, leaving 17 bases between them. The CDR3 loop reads CASSKYTRRVEKLFF. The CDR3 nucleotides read TGTGCCAGCAGTAAATACACCAGGAGAGTTGAAAAACTGTTTTTT. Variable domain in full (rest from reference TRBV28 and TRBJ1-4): DVKVTQSSRYLVKRTGEKVFLECVQDMDHENMFWYRQDPGLGLRLIYFSYDVKMKEKGDIPEGYSVSREKKERFSLILESASTNQTSMYLCASSKYTRRVEKLFFGSGTQLSVL.

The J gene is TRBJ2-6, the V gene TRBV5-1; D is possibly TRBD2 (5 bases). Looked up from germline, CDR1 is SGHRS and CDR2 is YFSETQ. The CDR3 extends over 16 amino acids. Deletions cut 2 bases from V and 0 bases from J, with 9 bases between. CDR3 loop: CASSFRENSGANVLTF. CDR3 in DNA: TGCGCCAGCAGCTTTCGGGAAAACTCTGGGGCCAACGTCCTGACTTTC.

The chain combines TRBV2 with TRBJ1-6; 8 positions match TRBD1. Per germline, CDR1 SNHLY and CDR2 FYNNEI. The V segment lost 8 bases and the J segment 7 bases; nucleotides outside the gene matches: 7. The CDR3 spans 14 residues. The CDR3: CASVPHRGNSPLHF. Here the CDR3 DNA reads TGTGCCAGCGTCCCCCACAGGGGGAATTCACCCCTCCACTTT.

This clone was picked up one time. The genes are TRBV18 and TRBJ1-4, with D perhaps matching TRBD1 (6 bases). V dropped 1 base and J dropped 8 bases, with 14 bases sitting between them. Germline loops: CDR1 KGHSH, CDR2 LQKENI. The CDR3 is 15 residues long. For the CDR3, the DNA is TGTGCCAGCTCACCACGGGGACAAAGGGGAGAAAAACTGTTTTTT. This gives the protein CASSPRGQRGEKLFF.

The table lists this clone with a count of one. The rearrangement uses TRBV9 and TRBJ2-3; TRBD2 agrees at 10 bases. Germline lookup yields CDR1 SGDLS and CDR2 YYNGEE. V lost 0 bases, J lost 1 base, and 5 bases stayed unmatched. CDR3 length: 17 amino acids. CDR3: CASSVAPSGSGTDTQYF. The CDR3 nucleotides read TGTGCCAGCAGCGTAGCCCCTAGCGGGAGTGGCACAGATACGCAGTATTTT.

The CDR3 nucleotides read TGTGCCAGCAGCGAGTCCACGAGGGGAGAAGTCTATGGCTACACCTTC. Translation gives CASSESTRGEVYGYTF. J is TRBJ1-2 and V is TRBV28; maybe TRBD1 (5 bases). In germline, CDR1 is MDHEN, CDR2 SYDVKM. V was clipped by 6 bases and J by 4 bases, with 21 bases between them. The CDR3 sequence is 16 residues long.

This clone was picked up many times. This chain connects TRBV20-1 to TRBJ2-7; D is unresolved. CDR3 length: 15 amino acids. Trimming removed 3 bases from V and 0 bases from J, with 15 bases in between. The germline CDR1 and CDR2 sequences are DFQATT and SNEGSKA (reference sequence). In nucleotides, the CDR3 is TGCAGTGCTAGTTCCCGGAAGGGTCCCTCCTACGAGCAGTACTTC. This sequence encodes CSASSRKGPSYEQYF.

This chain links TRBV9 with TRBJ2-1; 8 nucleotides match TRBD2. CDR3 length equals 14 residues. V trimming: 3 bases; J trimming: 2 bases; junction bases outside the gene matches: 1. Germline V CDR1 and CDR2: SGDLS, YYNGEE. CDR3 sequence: CASSAGLAYNEQFF. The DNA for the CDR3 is TGTGCCAGCAGCGCGGGACTAGCCTACAATGAGCAGTTCTTC.

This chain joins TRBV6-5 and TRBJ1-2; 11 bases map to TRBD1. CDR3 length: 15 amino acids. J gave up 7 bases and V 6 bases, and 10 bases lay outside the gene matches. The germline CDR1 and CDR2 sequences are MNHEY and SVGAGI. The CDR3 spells CASRNTGQGDGGYTF. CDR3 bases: TGTGCCAGCAGGAACACGGGACAGGGGGATGGTGGCTACACCTTC.

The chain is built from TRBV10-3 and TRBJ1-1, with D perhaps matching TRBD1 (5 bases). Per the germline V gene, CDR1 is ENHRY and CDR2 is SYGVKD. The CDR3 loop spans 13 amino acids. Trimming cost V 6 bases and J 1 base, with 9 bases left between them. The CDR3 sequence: CAISPTGNTEAFF. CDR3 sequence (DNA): TGTGCCATCAGCCCTACAGGGAACACTGAAGCTTTCTTT.

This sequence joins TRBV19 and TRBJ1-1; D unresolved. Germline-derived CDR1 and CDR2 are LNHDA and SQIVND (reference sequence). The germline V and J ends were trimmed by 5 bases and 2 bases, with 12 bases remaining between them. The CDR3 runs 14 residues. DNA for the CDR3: TGTGCCAGTAGTCAAGTGGGGAGAAACACTGAAGCTTTCTTT. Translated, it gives CASSQVGRNTEAFF.

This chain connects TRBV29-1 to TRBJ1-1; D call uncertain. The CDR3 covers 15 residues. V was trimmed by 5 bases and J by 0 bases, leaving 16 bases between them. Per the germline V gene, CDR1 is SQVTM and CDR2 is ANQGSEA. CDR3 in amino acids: CSVLKGAGMNTEAFF. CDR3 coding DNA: TGCAGCGTTCTCAAAGGCGCAGGAATGAACACTGAAGCTTTCTTT. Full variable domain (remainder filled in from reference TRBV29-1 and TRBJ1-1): SAVISQKPSRDICQRGTSLTIQCQVDSQVTMMFWYRQQPGQSLTLIATANQGSEATYESGFVIDKFPISRPNLTFSTLTVSNMSPEDSSIYLCSVLKGAGMNTEAFFGQGTRLTVV.

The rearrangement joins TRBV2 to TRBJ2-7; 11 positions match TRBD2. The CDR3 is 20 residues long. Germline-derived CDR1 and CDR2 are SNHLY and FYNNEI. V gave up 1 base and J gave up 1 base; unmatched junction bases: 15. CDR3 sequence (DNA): TGTGCCAGCAGTGAAGAATTAGGGACTAGCGGAACCTTTGGGTCCTACGAGCAGTACTTC. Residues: CASSEELGTSGTFGSYEQYF.